The present entry profiles one T cell receptor beta chain with its context. The antigen this receptor binds is unknown. Per-nucleotide qualities are absent, and no much larger clonotype sits a single base away. TCRbeta CDR3 regions were amplified from genomic DNA using the immunoSEQ Assay, a bias-controlled multiplex PCR. Per the authors' processing: Within the assay, amplification of reference gene primers was used to estimate how many nucleated cells each sample contained. To quantify the absolute abundance of each unique TCRbeta CDR3 rearrangement, sequence reads were collapsed and filtered. For each sample, productive Simpson clonality was calculated by taking the square root of Simpson's diversity index across productive rearrangements. TCRdb provides this immuneACCESS table in a form limited to in-frame rearrangements. Some clones are lacking; in checked studies, under half of them reflect an unresolved V gene, and why the rest are absent is not known. That table supplies the V and J calls and clone size; D and trimming were determined from the DNA. This sample comprises 200,000 or so clones, more than 80% of them detected only once. Approximately 8% of the sample is held by the ten biggest clonotypes.

Trimming takes 7 bases off V and 7 bases off J; junction bases not matched to a gene: 13. There are 15 amino acids in the CDR3, from cysteine to phenylalanine inclusive. Solely the CDR3 DNA is kept, with 45 bases framed from the first base. As encoded in the germline V gene, CDR1 is SNHLY while CDR2 is FYNNEI. In the prospective study, participants were 18 to 89 years old, resided in about two dozen geographic areas of the United States, and were enrolled through a virtual design. In the prospective study, participants were assigned to cohorts based on the clinical history participants reported in a screening survey and a study questionnaire. Recovered participants in ImmuneRACE Cohort 3 were defined by two consecutive negative NP/OP PCR tests, clearance by a healthcare professional, or resolution of symptoms. Each participant in the prospective study had whole blood, serum and a nasopharyngeal or oropharyngeal swab collected by mobile phlebotomists. Over a roughly 2-month period, participants in the prospective study had the option of providing additional blood draws and questionnaires. Prospective study blood samples were shipped either frozen or at room temperature before DNA extraction.

The source of the sample is a study of blood T cell repertoires in COVID-19 (TCRdb year 2020). Some background on the complete study: Samples covering the acute and convalescent phases of COVID-19 were provided by collaborators in the United States, Italy and Spain. HLA class I and class II types, where available, came from metadata supplied by the sample provider rather than from assay-based typing. Sample metadata almost always included a de-identified subject ID, COVID-19 status, age in years and sex. The samples were drawn from two sources: the first 160 participants of the ongoing ImmuneRACE study, and some 1,300 subjects contributed by 6 global collaborators. The repertoires were released in a freely available public database meant as a resource for research on the immune response to SARS-CoV-2. The material from the prospective study consisted of cDNA or gDNA derived from T cells, B-cell-depleted T cells, or PBMCs. Subjects who had been exposed to COVID-19, were actively infected with it, or had recovered from it provided the deeply sampled blood TCRbeta repertoires that made up the dataset. Overall study outcomes, separate from this receptor: The quantity of clinical and demographic metadata differed by source and by participant and was supplied without curation.

The sequenced material came from PBMCs or T cells enriched from blood (not recorded which). The sequence joins TRBV2 to TRBJ2-5; 9 middle bases align to TRBD1. This sequence was found in a woman under 30 who had recovered from COVID-19. This receptor carries the CDR3 CASTIFEDRGGTQYF. The DNA reads TGTGCCAGCACCATATTTGAGGACAGGGGAGGGACCCAGTACTTC. The variable domain in full, with residues beyond the CDR3 obtained from the reference TRBV2 and TRBJ2-5 genes, is EPEVTQTPSHQVTQMGQEVILRCVPISNHLYFYWYRQILGQKVEFLVSFYNNEISEKSEIFDDQFSVERPDGSNFTLKIRSTKLEDSAMYFCASTIFEDRGGTQYFGPGTRLLVL.